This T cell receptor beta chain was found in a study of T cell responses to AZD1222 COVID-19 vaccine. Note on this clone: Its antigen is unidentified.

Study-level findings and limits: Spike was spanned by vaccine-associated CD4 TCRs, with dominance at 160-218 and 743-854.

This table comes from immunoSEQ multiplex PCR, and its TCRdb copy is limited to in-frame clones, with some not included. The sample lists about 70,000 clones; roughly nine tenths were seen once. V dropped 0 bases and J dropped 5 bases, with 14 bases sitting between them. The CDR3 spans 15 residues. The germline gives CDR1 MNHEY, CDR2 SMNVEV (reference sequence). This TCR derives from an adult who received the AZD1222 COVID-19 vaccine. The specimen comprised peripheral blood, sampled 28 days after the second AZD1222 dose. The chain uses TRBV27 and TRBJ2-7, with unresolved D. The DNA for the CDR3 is TGTGCCAGCAGTTTATCTTTGCTGGGTAGGCACGAGCAGTACTTC. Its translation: CASSLSLLGRHEQYF.